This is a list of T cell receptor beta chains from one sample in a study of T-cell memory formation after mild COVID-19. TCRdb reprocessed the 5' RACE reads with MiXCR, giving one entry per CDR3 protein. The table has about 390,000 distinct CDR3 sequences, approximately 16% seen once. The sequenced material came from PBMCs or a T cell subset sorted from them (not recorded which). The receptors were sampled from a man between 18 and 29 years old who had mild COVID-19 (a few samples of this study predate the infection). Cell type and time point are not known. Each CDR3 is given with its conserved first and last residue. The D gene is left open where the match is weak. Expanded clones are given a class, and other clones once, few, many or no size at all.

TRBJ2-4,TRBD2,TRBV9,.,CASSVGASGGADIQYF,TGTGCCAGCAGCGTAGGCGCTAGCGGGGGGGCCGACATTCAGTACTTC
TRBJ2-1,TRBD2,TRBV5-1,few,CASSLITSGGTYNEQFF,TGCGCCAGCAGCTTGATAACTAGCGGGGGGACGTACAATGAGCAGTTCTTC
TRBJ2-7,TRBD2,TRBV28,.,CAAGGLWEQYF,TGTGCGGCGGGGGGCCTCTGGGAGCAGTACTTC
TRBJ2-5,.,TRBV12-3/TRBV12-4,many,CASSLGLAGAGETQYF,TGTGCCAGCAGTTTAGGGCTCGCGGGGGCGGGAGAGACCCAGTACTTC
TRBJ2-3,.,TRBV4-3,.,CASSRQNSATDTQYF,TGCGCCAGCAGCCGACAGAACTCAGCGACAGATACGCAGTATTTT
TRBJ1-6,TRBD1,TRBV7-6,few,CASSLEDRESPLHF,TGTGCCAGCAGCTTAGAGGACAGGGAGTCACCCCTCCACTTT
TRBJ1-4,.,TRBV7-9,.,CASSLAYRKPGEKLFF,TGTGCCAGCAGCTTGGCCTACCGCAAACCGGGTGAAAAACTGTTTTTT
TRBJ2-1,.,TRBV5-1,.,CASSLATADEQFF,TGCGCCAGCAGCTTGGCTACCGCTGATGAGCAGTTCTTC
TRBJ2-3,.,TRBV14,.,CASSQVVGISTDTQYF,TGTGCCAGCAGCCAAGTAGTGGGGATCAGCACAGATACGCAGTATTTT
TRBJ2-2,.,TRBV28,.,CASFRYGKNTGELFF,TGTGCCAGCTTTAGGTACGGGAAGAACACCGGGGAGCTGTTTTTT
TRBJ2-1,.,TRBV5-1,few,CASSSRGPRNEQFF,TGCGCCAGCAGCTCCCGGGGGCCGAGGAATGAGCAGTTCTTC
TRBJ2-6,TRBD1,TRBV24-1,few,CATSDSTGASGANVLTF,TGTGCCACCAGTGATTCGACAGGGGCCTCTGGGGCCAACGTCCTGACTTTC
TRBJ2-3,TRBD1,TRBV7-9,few,CASSTRTGVTDTQYF,TGTGCCAGCAGCACGAGGACAGGGGTCACAGATACGCAGTATTTT
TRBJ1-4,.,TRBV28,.,CASSSDSLATNEKLFF,TGTGCCAGCAGTTCGGACAGCCTAGCAACTAATGAAAAACTGTTTTTT
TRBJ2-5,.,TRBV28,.,CASSPHGQQETQYF,TGTGCCAGCAGTCCCCACGGACAGCAAGAGACCCAGTACTTC
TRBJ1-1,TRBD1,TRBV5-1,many,CASSLGVISAGTGRTEAFF,TGCGCCAGCAGCTTGGGGGTTATCAGTGCCGGGACAGGGAGGACTGAAGCTTTCTTT
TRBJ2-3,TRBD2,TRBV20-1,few,CSARARAGGTPMADTQYF,TGCAGTGCTAGAGCCCGGGCGGGAGGAACCCCTATGGCAGATACGCAGTATTTT
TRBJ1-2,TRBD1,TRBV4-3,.,CASSQDFGTGNGYTF,TGCGCCAGCAGCCAAGATTTCGGGACAGGGAATGGCTACACCTTC
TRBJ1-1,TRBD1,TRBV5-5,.,CASSAEPTGGRGAFF,TGTGCCAGCAGCGCGGAACCAACAGGGGGAAGGGGAGCTTTCTTT
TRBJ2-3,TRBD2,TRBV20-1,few,CSARGLAGDSDTQYF,TGCAGTGCTAGGGGACTAGCGGGGGACTCAGATACGCAGTATTTT
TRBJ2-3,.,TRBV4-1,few,CASSQPGHGDDTQYF,TGCGCCAGCAGCCAACCGGGACACGGAGATGATACGCAGTATTTT
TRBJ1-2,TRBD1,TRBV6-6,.,CASSYSQGEGGYTF,TGTGCCAGCAGTTACTCACAGGGGGAGGGCGGCTACACCTTC
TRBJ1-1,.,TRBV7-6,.,CASSKHYPGVNTEAFF,TGTGCCAGCAGCAAGCATTACCCCGGGGTGAACACTGAAGCTTTCTTT
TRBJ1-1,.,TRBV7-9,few,CASSLDRGANTEAFF,TGTGCCAGCAGCTTAGACCGGGGGGCGAACACTGAAGCTTTCTTT
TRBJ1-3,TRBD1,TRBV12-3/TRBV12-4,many,CASSRRTQGSSGNTIYF,TGTGCCAGCAGTCGGAGAACACAGGGGAGCTCTGGAAACACCATATATTTT
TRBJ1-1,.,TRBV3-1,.,CASSQARDTEAFF,TGTGCCAGCAGCCAAGCGAGGGATACTGAAGCTTTCTTT
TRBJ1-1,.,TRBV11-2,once,CASSLGMGRGTEAFF,TGTGCCAGCAGCTTAGGCATGGGTCGGGGCACTGAAGCTTTCTTT
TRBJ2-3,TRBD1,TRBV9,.,CASRPGTVTDTQYF,TGTGCCAGCAGACCAGGGACAGTCACAGATACGCAGTATTTT
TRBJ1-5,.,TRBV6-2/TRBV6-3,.,CASSQQSRQHF,TGTGCCAGCAGCCAACAATCGCGCCAGCATTTT
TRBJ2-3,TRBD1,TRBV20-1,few,CSAEQGATDTQYF,TGCAGTGCTGAACAGGGGGCAACAGATACGCAGTATTTT
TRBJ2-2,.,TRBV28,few,CASSLVLGNTGELFF,TGTGCCAGCAGTCTGGTATTGGGGAACACCGGGGAGCTGTTTTTT
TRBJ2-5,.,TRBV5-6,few,CASSLVYDPVSETQYF,TGTGCCAGCAGCTTAGTCTATGACCCGGTATCGGAGACCCAGTACTTC
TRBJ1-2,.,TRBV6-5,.,CASRGIPYGYTF,TGTGCCAGCAGAGGCATCCCCTATGGCTACACCTTC
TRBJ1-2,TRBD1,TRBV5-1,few,CASSFGDRVSYGYTF,TGCGCCAGCAGCTTCGGGGACAGGGTTTCCTATGGCTACACCTTC
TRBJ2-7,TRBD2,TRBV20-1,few,CSARDGTSGGREQYF,TGCAGTGCTAGAGATGGGACTAGCGGGGGGCGGGAGCAGTACTTC
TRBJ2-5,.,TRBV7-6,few,CASSARGLQETQYF,TGTGCCAGCAGCGCAAGGGGACTCCAAGAGACCCAGTACTTC
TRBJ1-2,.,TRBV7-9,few,CASSTGGAWINYGYTF,TGTGCCAGCAGCACGGGGGGTGCGTGGATCAACTATGGCTACACCTTC
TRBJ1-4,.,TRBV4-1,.,CASSDWRLTNEKLFF,TGCGCCAGCAGCGATTGGAGATTAACTAATGAAAAACTGTTTTTT
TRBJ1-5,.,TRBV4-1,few,CASSQETDRVGSQPQHF,TGCGCCAGCAGCCAAGAAACTGACAGAGTAGGAAGTCAGCCCCAGCATTTT
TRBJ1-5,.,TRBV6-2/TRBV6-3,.,CASSYVSGGPSDQPQHF,TGTGCCAGCAGTTACGTTTCTGGAGGGCCATCCGATCAGCCCCAGCATTTT
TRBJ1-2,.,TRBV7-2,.,CASSLQGQGYGYTF,TGTGCCAGCAGCTTACAGGGGCAGGGCTATGGCTACACCTTC
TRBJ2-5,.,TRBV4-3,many,CASSLTEQETQYF,TGCGCCAGCTCCCTGACCGAGCAAGAGACCCAGTACTTC
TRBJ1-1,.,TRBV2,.,CASSLTQEYTEAFF,TGTGCCAGCAGTCTAACACAGGAGTACACTGAAGCTTTCTTT
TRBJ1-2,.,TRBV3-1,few,CASSQDTRGGYGYTF,TGTGCCAGCAGCCAAGACACCAGGGGTGGCTATGGCTACACCTTC
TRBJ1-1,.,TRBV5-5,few,CASSSTFGYTEAFF,TGTGCCAGCAGCTCTACCTTCGGGTACACTGAAGCTTTCTTT
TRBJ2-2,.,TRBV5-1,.,CASSLEPFGELFF,TGCGCCAGCAGCTTGGAACCTTTCGGGGAGCTGTTTTTT
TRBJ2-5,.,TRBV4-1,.,CASSHIGKETQYF,TGCGCCAGCAGCCATATCGGGAAAGAGACCCAGTACTTC
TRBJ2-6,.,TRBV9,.,CASSPEAGRGANVLTF,TGTGCCAGCAGCCCCGAGGCAGGGCGAGGGGCCAACGTCCTGACTTTC
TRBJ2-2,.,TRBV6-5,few,CASSRAPGELFF,TGTGCCAGCAGCCGAGCCCCCGGGGAGCTGTTTTTT
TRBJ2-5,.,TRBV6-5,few,CASSYSYTGAETQYF,TGTGCCAGCAGTTACTCGTACACCGGTGCAGAGACCCAGTACTTC
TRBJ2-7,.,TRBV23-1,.,CASSHPVLGGCYEQYF,TGCGCCAGCAGTCACCCGGTTCTAGGGGGATGCTACGAGCAGTACTTC
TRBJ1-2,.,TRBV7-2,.,CASSPPGGAYGYTF,TGTGCCAGCAGCCCGCCGGGGGGCGCTTATGGCTACACCTTC
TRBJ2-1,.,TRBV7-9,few,CASSGEMSSYNEQFF,TGTGCCAGCAGTGGGGAAATGAGCTCCTACAATGAGCAGTTCTTC
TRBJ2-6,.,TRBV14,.,CASSQARGSGANVLTF,TGTGCCAGCAGCCAAGCGCGGGGCTCTGGGGCCAACGTCCTGACTTTC
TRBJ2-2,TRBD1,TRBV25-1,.,CASSRQGPTGELFF,TGTGCCAGCAGTAGACAGGGGCCGACCGGGGAGCTGTTTTTT
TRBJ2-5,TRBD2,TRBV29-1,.,CSVEDGRGAWETQYF,TGCAGCGTTGAAGATGGGCGGGGGGCCTGGGAGACCCAGTACTTC
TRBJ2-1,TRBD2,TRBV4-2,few,CASSQGSSGVEQFF,TGTGCCAGCAGCCAAGGTTCTAGCGGGGTAGAGCAGTTCTTC
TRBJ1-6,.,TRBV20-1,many,CSARAHHQNSYNSPLHF,TGCAGTGCTAGAGCCCACCACCAGAACTCCTATAATTCACCCCTCCACTTT
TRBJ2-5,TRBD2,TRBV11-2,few,CASSLDPSGGLGTQYF,TGTGCCAGCAGCTTAGATCCTAGCGGGGGACTCGGGACCCAGTACTTC
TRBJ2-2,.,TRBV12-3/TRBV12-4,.,CASRPDSFGELFF,TGTGCCAGCAGGCCCGACTCATTCGGGGAGCTGTTTTTT